The following is a TCR beta chain sequence with its context. This clone was counted once. The clone's antigen remains unknown. Within one base of it there is no much larger clone, and no base qualities were kept. This specimen belongs to a study of shared clonotypes between healthy human individuals (dated by TCRdb to the early 2020s). Some background on the complete study: Two women and three men aged 18 to 49 years were included in the cohort. For each donor, three plates each were used for CD4 naive and CD4 memory, two plates were used for CD8 naive, and one plate was used for CD8 memory. To estimate repertoire size and how much clonotypes are shared between individuals, the study performed deep sequencing of blood TCR repertoires from a few healthy adults. Different laboratories and diverse techniques were used to prepare libraries and sequence TCR repertoires, to increase sequencing depth and limit assay-specific biases. Each donor's leukapheresis produced roughly between roughly 0.85 and 9.5 billion PBMCs. General study outcomes and caveats: Rarefaction of sorted-subset datasets indicated incomplete sequencing despite the large sequencing depth. Naive subsets generally had larger estimated clonotype richness than memory subsets. Pairwise subsampling indicated that sequencing depth was expected to affect the degree of clonotype sharing among donors. When a few donors were compared, the shared fraction of clonotypes was about 5.2% for naive CD4, about 4% for naive CD8, 2.3% for memory CD4, and less than 0.45% for memory CD8. Higher generation probabilities were observed for clonotypes shared by all four sorted-subset donors than for non-shared clonotypes. The genetic and exposure-history diversity represented was limited by the small number of donors. Sampling was restricted to blood, and TCR repertoires in tissue are likely to differ from TCR repertoires in blood.

TCR CDR3 regions were amplified from genomic DNA by multiplex PCR using the deep immunoSEQ assay. Genomic DNA extracted from each cell subset was distributed evenly over all wells of several immunoSEQ 96-well plates, and each plate served as one replicate. For sorted subsets, each replicate PCR was loaded with 200 ng genomic DNA, equivalent to 30,000 or so T cell genomes. The purified libraries were quantified using a Qubit 3.0 fluorometer, sized with a Bioanalyzer 2100, and then quantified again using the KAPA Library Quantification kit. Every immunoSEQ 96-well plate was sequenced on a separate single-read 150-cycle Illumina NextSeq 550 flow cell. Per the original workflow: Because the immunoSEQ output included only junctional sequences and no quality scores, the filtering could not be the same as the filtering used for full-length reads. To assign V/J genes and CDR3, sequences were annotated using PyIR, a Python wrapper for IgBLAST v1.9, with IMGT germline references. Reads with weak V/J assignments (E-value above 1e-6), missing CDR3, stop codons, out-of-frame junctions, or ambiguous translated residues were removed. V3J clonotypes were defined as sequences sharing an identical inferred V gene, J gene, and CDR3 amino acid sequence. To compute the percentage overlap between repertoires, the number of shared unique clonotypes was divided by the size of the smaller repertoire. Three approaches were used to assess repertoire richness: RTK rarefaction, the Chao1 estimator, and Recon v2.1 estimates of unobserved clonotypes. Generation probabilities for all TCRbeta clonotypes obtained by the gDNA method from four donors were computed using OLGA. TCRdb provides this immuneACCESS table in a form limited to in-frame rearrangements. Some clones are lacking; in checked studies, under half of them reflect an unresolved V gene, and why the rest are absent is not known. D and trimming come from the DNA, and the V and J calls and clone size come from that table. A total of 950,000 to 1,100,000 clones appear in this sample, about 76% of them only once. About 1.5% of the sample lies in the top ten.

The donors were healthy, HIV-negative adults with no recently reported acute infections or vaccinations. All donors were Caucasian adults living in Nashville, Tennessee, USA. Magnetic negative selection was used to enrich CD4+ T cells, after which naive cells were positively selected on CD45RA and the negative fraction became the memory subset. Blood was collected by leukapheresis, and PBMCs were isolated by Ficoll-Histopaque density gradient centrifugation and then cryopreserved in liquid nitrogen vapor phase. Analytical flow cytometry was used to check the purity and quantity of each magnetically sorted T cell population. From each sorted fraction, genomic DNA was isolated and quantified by UV absorbance on a Nanodrop 2000c. This TCR was recovered from a young man in good health. Material: memory CD4+ T cells sorted from blood. The meaning of the sample's cell subset or site label: CD45RA-negative fraction.

This receptor carries the CDR3 CASSSGLPGYNEQFF. The DNA reads TGTGCCAGCAGTTCGGGACTCCCGGGATACAATGAGCAGTTCTTC. The receptor chain draws on TRBV6-5 and TRBJ2-1; TRBD2 is perhaps the D gene, given 6 matching bases. Including cysteine and phenylalanine, the CDR3 has 15 amino acids. Only the CDR3 DNA stays, 45 bases, in frame from base 1. CDR1 MNHEY and CDR2 SVGAGI were looked up in the germline V gene. The V end loses 4 bases and the J end loses 4 bases, and a stretch of 14 bases separates them.